The clone carrying this T cell receptor beta chain showed up just a few times. Antigen: not known. This CDR3 contains 11 residues. The germline V and J ends were trimmed by 8 bases and 5 bases, with 12 bases remaining between them. The germline V gene encodes CDR1 DFQATT and CDR2 SNEGSKA (reference sequence). From the RT-PCR reads, TCRdb called clonotypes with MiXCR, one entry per CDR3 protein. The data show some 480,000 distinct CDR3 sequences, 9.5% to 13% seen once. The record originates from a study of response to subunit inactivated influenza vaccine. Findings of the study overall: The authors suggested that every seasonal influenza vaccination recruits few new T cells.

Sequenced here: PBMCs from blood, sampled roughly 45 days after vaccination. This TCR came from a man aged 50 to 60 who received an inactivated influenza vaccine. The chain carries TRBV20-1 and TRBJ2-5; D gene unclear. CDR3 nucleotides: TGCAGTCCAATGCCCGGGGAGACCCAGTACTTC. It yields the protein CSPMPGETQYF.